The sequence of this T cell receptor (beta chain) was determined in a study of control samples from healthy donors and cancer patients. Sequencing was performed with immunoSEQ multiplex PCR; in TCRdb, only in-frame clones are kept and a portion is missing. The data show approximately 180,000 clones, approximately 92% seen once. Trimming stripped 6 bases from V and 0 bases from J, with 12 bases between. The CDR3 is made up of 14 amino acids. Per germline, CDR1 SGHRS and CDR2 YFSETQ. This clone turned up a few times. This chain connects TRBV5-1 to TRBJ1-1; D is possibly TRBD1 (5 bases). Sequencing was performed on blood. The TCR originated in a middle-aged woman in good health. CDR3 region: CASTRDSMNTEAFF. CDR3 in DNA: TGCGCCAGCACCCGGGACTCAATGAACACTGAAGCTTTCTTT. The entire variable domain, with the rest obtained from reference TRBV5-1 and TRBJ1-1, is as follows: KAGVTQTPRYLIKTRGQQVTLSCSPISGHRSVSWYQQTPGQGLQFLFEYFSETQRNKGNFPGRFSGRQFSNSRSEMNVSTLELGDSALYLCASTRDSMNTEAFFGQGTRLTVV.